Following are 28 T cell receptor beta chains from one sample sequenced in a study of beta chain features in type 1 diabetes. Study-level points and caveats: Moderate but significant shortening of TCRB CDR3s was recorded in all four CD4+ subsets from Type 1 diabetes patients.

Every bit of the isolated RNA underwent reverse transcription, so sequencing read expressed TCRB transcripts. Clones were sequenced by immunoSEQ multiplex PCR, and TCRdb holds only the in-frame ones, with some missing. The sample contains some 250,000 clones, 11% of which appear only once. These receptors' targets are unknown. Material: naive CD4+ T cells from blood. These receptors were taken from a young man with type 1 diabetes.

This clone was detected a few times. The CDR3 reads CVAGAGVNTEAFF. The CDR3 DNA reads TGCGTCGCTGGGGCAGGGGTGAACACTGAAGCTTTCTTT. This chain uses TRBV29-1 with TRBJ1-1, with D possibly TRBD1 on 6 matching bases. The length of the CDR3 is 13 residues. The germline gives CDR1 SQVTM, CDR2 ANQGSEA.

The J gene is TRBJ2-5, the V gene TRBV4-3; TRBD2 might be the D (5 bases). Trimming took 5 bases from V and 5 from J, leaving 15 bases between them. This CDR3 is 14 amino acids long. Germline CDR1 reads LGHNA; CDR2 reads YSLEER. In DNA, the CDR3 is TGCGCCAGCAGCAGTCTAGCCGTGAGGGAGACCCAGTACTTC. It yields the protein CASSSLAVRETQYF.

V is TRBV11-2 and J is TRBJ2-1, with a weak D call TRBD2 (7 bases). The V end was cut by 10 bases, the J end by 0 bases, with 22 bases between. The CDR3 is 17 residues long. Germline assignment: CDR1 SGHAT and CDR2 FQNNGV. This CDR3 reads CATKSLGGANSYNEQFF. CDR3 in DNA: TGTGCCACCAAAAGCTTAGGGGGGGCTAACTCCTACAATGAGCAGTTCTTC.

This clone was seen more than once but under ten times. The chain combines TRBV11-2 with TRBJ2-3, with 10 bases lining up with TRBD2. After removal of 5 bases from V and 0 bases from J, the junction contained 8 bases not matched to a gene. There are 17 residues in the CDR3. Per germline, CDR1 SGHAT and CDR2 FQNNGV. CDR3 coding DNA: TGTGCCAGCAGCAGTCGTACTAGCGGGGAAAGCACAGATACGCAGTATTTT. This translates into CASSSRTSGESTDTQYF.

The chain uses TRBV7-2 and TRBJ2-1; weak D call: TRBD2 (5 bases). This CDR3 is built from 12 residues. CDR1 and CDR2 from the germline V gene are SGHTA and FQGNSA. Trimming removed 6 bases from V and 7 bases from J, with 10 bases in between. The DNA for the CDR3 is TGTGCCAGCAGTCCGGACTGGAATGAGCAGTTCTTC. It specifies CASSPDWNEQFF.

This clone has only a few counts. The chain has TRBV2 and TRBJ2-1; TRBD2 aligns across 15 bases. V was clipped by 7 bases and J by 0 bases; unmatched bases: 4. CDR3 length equals 17 residues. Germline-derived CDR1 and CDR2 are SNHLY and FYNNEI. This chain's CDR3 is CASMGLAGGPSYNEQFF. CDR3 bases: TGTGCCAGCATGGGACTAGCGGGGGGCCCCTCCTACAATGAGCAGTTCTTC.

In its sample, this clone was seen a few times. This chain links TRBV6-5 with TRBJ2-3; 8 bases line up with TRBD1. CDR1 is MNHEY and CDR2 is SVGAGI in the germline V gene. The CDR3 totals 16 residues. Unmatched junction bases numbered 12, after V lost 2 bases and J lost 8 bases. This CDR3 reads CASSYGRTGTTSTQYF. The DNA of the CDR3 is TGTGCCAGCAGTTACGGAAGGACAGGGACCACAAGTACGCAGTATTTT.

This clone has more than one count but fewer than ten. The chain is built from TRBV7-2 and TRBJ2-7; a possible D gene is TRBD2 (6 bases). Germline assignment: CDR1 SGHTA and CDR2 FQGNSA. There are 14 residues in the CDR3. Deletions cut 1 base from V and 1 base from J, with 8 bases between. CDR3 in DNA: TGTGCCAGCAGCTTAGGCGGGGCATCCTACGAGCAGTACTTC. This sequence encodes CASSLGGASYEQYF.

This chain links TRBV5-1 with TRBJ2-5; TRBD2 agrees at 9 bases. Germline values: CDR1 SGHRS, CDR2 YFSETQ. The CDR3 is made up of 14 amino acids. After removal of 5 bases from V and 2 bases from J, the junction contained 4 bases not matched to a gene. CDR3 sequence (DNA): TGCGCCAGCAGGACTAGCGGAGCTCAAGAGACCCAGTACTTC. Its protein is CASRTSGAQETQYF.

The rearrangement joins TRBV12-5 to TRBJ2-1; 13 bases fit TRBD2. After removal of 5 bases from V and 7 bases from J, the junction contained 8 bases not matched to a gene. Per the germline V gene, CDR1 is LGHNT and CDR2 is FRNRAP. The CDR3 length is 16 residues. CDR3 sequence: CASGPLAGGPFNEQFF. The CDR3 coding sequence is TGTGCTAGTGGTCCACTAGCGGGGGGGCCGTTTAATGAGCAGTTCTTC.

This clone was recorded a few times. The junction differs from germline at one of its ends, possibly a read error. The V call is TRBV2, the J call TRBJ1-6, with no clear D. Germline CDR1 reads SNHLY; CDR2 reads FYNNEI. The CDR3 runs to 15 residues. For the CDR3, the DNA is TGTGCCAGCACTGAACGACGGGTTACTAATTCACCCCTCCACTTT. This codes for CASTERRVTNSPLHF.

This chain uses TRBV18 with TRBJ1-2; D remains unclear. Between the trimmed V and J ends, which lost 3 bases and 4 bases, there was a span of 6 bases. The CDR3 covers 12 residues. Germline lookup yields CDR1 KGHSH and CDR2 LQKENI. Written as DNA, the CDR3 is TGTGCCAGCTCACCTGGCACCTATGGCTACACCTTC. Its protein product is CASSPGTYGYTF.

This clone was seen a handful of times. The chain uses TRBV7-2 and TRBJ2-7, with TRBD1 matching 11 bases. The germline V gene encodes CDR1 SGHTA and CDR2 FQGNSA. The V gene end was trimmed by 1 base and the J gene end by 3 bases; junction bases not matched to a gene: 8. This CDR3 spans 17 amino acids. The DNA for the CDR3 is TGTGCCAGCAGCTTAGTCGGTTCTGGGACAGGGGGCTACGAGCAGTACTTC. It specifies CASSLVGSGTGGYEQYF.

This clone has just a few counts. The chain employs TRBV7-9 and TRBJ1-1, with D perhaps matching TRBD1 (6 bases). The CDR3 covers 14 residues. V was cut by 1 base and J by 6 bases, with 12 bases left in between. Germline assignment: CDR1 SEHNR and CDR2 FQNEAQ (reference sequence). CDR3 DNA sequence: TGTGCCAGCAGCTTAGAATTCAGGGGCTCTGAAGCTTTCTTT. This translates into CASSLEFRGSEAFF. Filled out from reference TRBV7-9 and TRBJ1-1, the complete variable domain reads DTGVSQNPRHKITKRGQNVTFRCDPISEHNRLYWYRQTLGQGPEFLTYFQNEAQLEKSRLLSDRFSAERPKGSFSTLEIQRTEQGDSAMYLCASSLEFRGSEAFFGQGTRLTVV.

J is TRBJ1-5 and V is TRBV29-1; D remains ambiguous. The germline CDR1 and CDR2 sequences are SQVTM and ANQGSEA. This CDR3 is built from 13 residues. Trimming pared 4 bases from V and 5 bases from J, leaving 12 bases between. CDR3 DNA sequence: TGCAGCGTTGTTTTTGGGCGAGATCAGCCCCAGCATTTT. Its translation is CSVVFGRDQPQHF.

This clone was observed a handful of times. DNA for the CDR3: TGTGCCAGCAGCCCTGGCGGGACTAGCGGAAGAGAGACCCAGTACTTC. Its translation is CASSPGGTSGRETQYF. This rearrangement joins TRBV7-2 to TRBJ2-5, with TRBD2 matching over 11 bases. V dropped 5 bases and J dropped 4; count of bases not matched to a gene: 9. The CDR3 consists of 16 residues. In germline, CDR1 is SGHTA, CDR2 FQGNSA.

This clone was found a few times. This chain links TRBV7-9 with TRBJ2-3; maybe TRBD1 (6 bases). Trimming left V 6 bases short and J 2 bases short, with 12 bases between. CDR1 is SEHNR, CDR2 FQNEAQ, per germline (reference sequence). The CDR3 sequence is 14 residues long. CDR3 nucleotides: TGTGCCAGCAGTTCAAGGACAGTCACAGATACGCAGTATTTT. Protein sequence: CASSSRTVTDTQYF.

The chain carries TRBV5-1 and TRBJ2-5; tentative D call: TRBD2 (6 bases). CDR3 length equals 14 residues. The V and J ends lost 3 bases and 1 base respectively, with 10 bases between them. Germline lookup yields CDR1 SGHRS and CDR2 YFSETQ. CDR3 residues: CASSSGLPQETQYF. The CDR3, as DNA: TGCGCCAGCAGCTCGGGACTGCCCCAAGAGACCCAGTACTTC.

Only a few counts were recorded for this clone. The chain joins TRBV6-1 to TRBJ1-1; D gene ambiguous. Trimming shortened V by 0 bases and J by 11 bases, and 19 bases separated the two germline ends. CDR1 MNHNS and CDR2 SASEGT come from the germline V gene. CDR3 length: 15 amino acids. The DNA of the CDR3 is TGTGCCAGCAGTGAAGCGGGAGGGCAAGGTAGACACGCTTTCTTT. Translation: CASSEAGGQGRHAFF.

This clone was recorded a few times. CDR3 amino acids: CASSLVAGNTEAFF. CDR3 nucleotides: TGTGCCAGCAGCTTAGTCGCCGGGAACACTGAAGCTTTCTTT. The V call is TRBV7-9, the J call TRBJ1-1; D gene ambiguous. CDR3 size: 14 residues. CDR1 SEHNR and CDR2 FQNEAQ come from the germline V gene (reference sequence). The V end was cut by 1 base, the J end by 1 base, with 7 bases between.

This clone showed up just a few times. The chain has TRBV11-2 and TRBJ2-1; D gene unclear. CDR1 is SGHAT and CDR2 is FQNNGV in the germline V gene. V was cut by 0 bases and J by 3 bases, with 6 bases left in between. The CDR3 consists of 14 residues. CDR3 amino acids: CASSLESGYNEQFF. Written as DNA, the CDR3 is TGTGCCAGCAGCTTAGAATCCGGCTACAATGAGCAGTTCTTC.

DNA of the CDR3: TGCAGTGGCGAGAGGGGCACAGATACGCAGTATTTT. This sequence encodes CSGERGTDTQYF. The gene calls are TRBV29-1 and TRBJ2-3; possibly TRBD2 for D (5 bases). Looked up from germline, CDR1 is SQVTM and CDR2 is ANQGSEA. CDR3 length: 12 residues.

The table lists this clone with a few counts. The DNA for the CDR3 is TGTGCCAGCAGTGACCTAGCCTACGAGCAGTACTTC. This gives the protein CASSDLAYEQYF. The chain combines TRBV25-1 with TRBJ2-7; D gene unclear. CDR1 and CDR2 from the germline V gene are MGHDK and SYGVNS. CDR3 size: 12 residues. Trimming pared 3 bases from V and 2 bases from J, leaving 5 bases between.

This clone was seen a few times. The genes are TRBV4-1 and TRBJ1-1; no clear D gene. V was cut by 3 bases and J by 4 bases, with 15 bases left in between. From germline, CDR1 is MGHRA and CDR2 YSYEKL. The CDR3 extends over 15 amino acids. CDR3 DNA sequence: TGCGCCAGCAGCCAGATAGGAGAGGGCAGCACTGAAGCTTTCTTT. This sequence encodes CASSQIGEGSTEAFF.

This clone was recorded a few times. This chain uses TRBV7-9 with TRBJ2-1; tentatively, D is TRBD1 (5 bases). V was pared by 11 bases and J by 9 bases, with 14 bases between. From germline, CDR1 is SEHNR and CDR2 FQNEAQ (reference sequence). The CDR3 contains 11 residues. CDR3 nucleotides: TGTGCCGTCTCAGGGCTAAGTGAGCAGTTCTTC. Translation gives CAVSGLSEQFF.

In its sample, this clone was seen a few times. The chain joins TRBV20-1 to TRBJ2-5; possibly TRBD2 for D (5 bases). The J call may be mistaken, given a closer DNA end match to TRBJ2-7. This CDR3 has 11 amino acids. Germline V lookup: CDR1 DFQATT, CDR2 SNEGSKA (reference sequence). CDR3 DNA sequence: TGCAGTGCTAGAGGAGGGTACGAGCAGTACTTC. Its translation: CSARGGYEQYF.

A few counts support this clone. The rearrangement links TRBV2 to TRBJ2-3; a possible D gene is TRBD1 (5 bases). Germline CDR1 reads SNHLY; CDR2 reads FYNNEI. The CDR3 sequence is 14 residues long. V was cut by 8 bases and J by 0 bases, with 12 bases left in between. The CDR3, as DNA: TGTGCCAGCGGGGCGTTTACTAGCACAGATACGCAGTATTTT. This sequence encodes CASGAFTSTDTQYF. Together with reference TRBV2 and TRBJ2-3, the CDR3 gives the full variable domain: EPEVTQTPSHQVTQMGQEVILRCVPISNHLYFYWYRQILGQKVEFLVSFYNNEISEKSEIFDDQFSVERPDGSNFTLKIRSTKLEDSAMYFCASGAFTSTDTQYFGPGTRLTVL.

V gene TRBV7-6 combines with J gene TRBJ2-5, with D perhaps matching TRBD1 (6 bases). Germline CDR1 is SGHVS and CDR2 is FNYEAQ. CDR3 length: 14 amino acids. The V end lost 0 bases, the J end lost 2 bases, and 7 bases lay between the germline ends. CDR3 in amino acids: CASSLATGQETQYF. The DNA for the CDR3 is TGTGCCAGCAGCTTAGCAACAGGGCAAGAGACCCAGTACTTC.